This T cell receptor beta chain was obtained from a study of tumour-infiltrating T cells in Burkitt lymphoma. Study background: Overall and progression-free survival were predicted by productive clonality.

The germline CDR1 and CDR2 sequences are MDHEN and SYDVKM. CDR3 length: 15 amino acids. With 3 bases clipped from V and 5 bases from J, the junction kept 6 bases outside the gene matches. TCRdb keeps only in-frame clones here, not all; method: immunoSEQ multiplex PCR. The data show about 5,600 clones, about 15% seen once. This clone showed up just a few times. The sequence derives from a human donor with diffuse large B-cell lymphoma. The chain is built from TRBV28 and TRBJ1-5, with TRBD1 matching 8 bases. Sequenced material: tumor tissue. CDR3 DNA sequence: TGTGCCAGCAGTTTTCGGCAGGGGGCGGATCAGCCCCAGCATTTT. Amino acid sequence: CASSFRQGADQPQHF.